Only one count was recorded for the clone carrying this T cell receptor (beta chain). Germline V gene data show CDR1 as SEHNR and CDR2 as FQNEAQ (reference sequence). The CDR3 consists of 13 residues. V lost 5 bases to trimming and J lost 3 bases, with 8 bases between them. Method: immunoSEQ multiplex PCR; TCRdb's copy keeps in-frame clones and lacks some. The sample records about 39,000 clones, approximately 90% being singletons. The data stem from a study of T cell changes during pregnancy in multiple sclerosis. This chain links TRBV7-9 with TRBJ1-3; the D is unclear. The sequences come from CD4+ T cells from peripheral blood mononuclear cells, collected in the first trimester of pregnancy. This clonotype originated in a female donor in good health, enrolled as a control in a pregnancy study. For the CDR3, the DNA is TGTGCCAGCAGCCATGCCAGTGGAAACACCATATATTTT. It encodes CASSHASGNTIYF.